The clone carrying this T cell receptor beta chain was observed many times. Its antigen is unknown. The sample originates from a study of Graves' ophthalmopathy and Graves' hyperthyroidism. Moderate-to-severe activity, CAS ≥3, NOSPECS ≥4 and a duration under 3 months were seen in donors with ophthalmopathy. The study amplified TCR beta CDR3 regions using RNA transcripts. RT-PCR with HTBI primers came first, then second-round multiplex PCR. TCRdb ran MiXCR on the multiplex PCR reads and lists one entry per CDR3 protein. The table shows 300,000 to 400,000 distinct CDR3 sequences, with around a sixth occurring only once. Study-wide results and caveats: Sensitivity reached more than 70% and specificity approximately 72% when the model predicted ophthalmopathy progression.

The CDR3 is 13 amino acids. Germline V gene lookup returns CDR1 KGHSH and CDR2 LQKENI. With 0 bases removed from V and 1 base from J, the gap between germline ends came to 3 bases. Sequences were obtained from peripheral blood. This receptor was obtained from an adult man with Graves' ophthalmopathy. The chain has TRBV18 and TRBJ1-1; no reliable D call. The CDR3 spells CASSPPWNTEAFF. CDR3 bases: TGTGCCAGCTCACCACCGTGGAACACTGAAGCTTTCTTT.